This TCR beta chain was recorded in a study of T cell changes during pregnancy in multiple sclerosis. There are 14 residues in the CDR3. The V gene end was trimmed by 6 bases and the J gene end by 3 bases; junction bases not matched to a gene: 5. The V gene's germline CDR1 is MDHEN and CDR2 SYDVKM. Using immunoSEQ multiplex PCR, the repertoire was profiled, and TCRdb retains in-frame clones only, with some absent. The profile shows 70,000 to 95,000 clones, 80% to 95% of them singletons. The rearrangement joins TRBV28 to TRBJ1-3; TRBD1 aligns across 7 bases. This TCR was recovered from a female donor with multiple sclerosis, enrolled in a pregnancy study. Specimen: CD4+ T cells from peripheral blood mononuclear cells, collected in the second trimester of pregnancy. Written as DNA, the CDR3 is TGTGCCAGCAGAATGCAGGGGGGTGGAAACACCATATATTTT. This translates into CASRMQGGGNTIYF.